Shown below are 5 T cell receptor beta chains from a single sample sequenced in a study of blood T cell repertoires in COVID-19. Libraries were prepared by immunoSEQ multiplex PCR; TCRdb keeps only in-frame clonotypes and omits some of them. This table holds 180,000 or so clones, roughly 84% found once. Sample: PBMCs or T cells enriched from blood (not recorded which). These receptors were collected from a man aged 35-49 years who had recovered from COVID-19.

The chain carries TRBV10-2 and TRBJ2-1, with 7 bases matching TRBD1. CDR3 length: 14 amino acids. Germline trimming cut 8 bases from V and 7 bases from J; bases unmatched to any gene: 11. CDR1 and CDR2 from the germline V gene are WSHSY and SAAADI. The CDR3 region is CASEDRTVRNEQFF. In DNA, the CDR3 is TGCGCCAGCGAGGACAGGACAGTCCGAAATGAGCAGTTCTTC.

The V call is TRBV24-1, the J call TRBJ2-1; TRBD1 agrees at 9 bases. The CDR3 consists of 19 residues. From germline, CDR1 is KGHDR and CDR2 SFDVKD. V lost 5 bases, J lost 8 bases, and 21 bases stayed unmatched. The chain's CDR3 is CATSATTPKTGGRLHEQFF. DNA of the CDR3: TGTGCCACCAGTGCTACCACACCTAAGACAGGGGGGCGGTTGCATGAGCAGTTCTTC.

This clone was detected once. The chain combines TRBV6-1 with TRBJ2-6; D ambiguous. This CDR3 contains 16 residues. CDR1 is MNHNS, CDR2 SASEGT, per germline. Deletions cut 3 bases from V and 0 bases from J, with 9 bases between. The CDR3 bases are TGTGCCAGCAGTGAGCGAAGCTCCTCTGGGGCCAACGTCCTGACTTTC. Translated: CASSERSSSGANVLTF.

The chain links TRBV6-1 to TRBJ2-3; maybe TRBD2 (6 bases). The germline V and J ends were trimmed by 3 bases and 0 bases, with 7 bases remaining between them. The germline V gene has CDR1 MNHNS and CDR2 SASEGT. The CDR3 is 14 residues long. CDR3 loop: CASSEGLSTDTQYF. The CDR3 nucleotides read TGTGCCAGCAGTGAGGGACTGAGCACAGATACGCAGTATTTT.

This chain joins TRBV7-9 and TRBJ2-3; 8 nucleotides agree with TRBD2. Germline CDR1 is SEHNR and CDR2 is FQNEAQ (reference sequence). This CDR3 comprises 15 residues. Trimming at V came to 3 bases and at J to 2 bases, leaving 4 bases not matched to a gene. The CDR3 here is CASSLSAGDTDTQYF. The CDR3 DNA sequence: TGTGCCAGCAGCTTGTCAGCGGGGGACACAGATACGCAGTATTTT. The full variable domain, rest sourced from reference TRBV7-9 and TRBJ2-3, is DTGVSQNPRHKITKRGQNVTFRCDPISEHNRLYWYRQTLGQGPEFLTYFQNEAQLEKSRLLSDRFSAERPKGSFSTLEIQRTEQGDSAMYLCASSLSAGDTDTQYFGPGTRLTVL.